What follows describes a single T cell receptor beta chain. The data were obtained in a study of blood T cell repertoires in COVID-19. The CDR3 extends over 12 amino acids. The germline V and J ends were trimmed by 0 bases and 11 bases, with 10 bases remaining between them. Germline lookup yields CDR1 KGHSH and CDR2 LQKENI. The protocol was immunoSEQ multiplex PCR, while the TCRdb copy is restricted to in-frame clones and leaves out a portion. The repertoire holds some 400,000 clones, with approximately 77% as singletons. The clonotype originates from a human donor with acute or convalescent COVID-19. The donor label of this sample is uncertain. The rearrangement joins TRBV18 to TRBJ1-1; D unclear. Sequenced: peripheral blood. The CDR3 here is CASSPPNSGAFF. CDR3 bases: TGTGCCAGCTCACCACCCAACAGCGGTGCTTTCTTT.